Presented here are 15 T cell receptor beta chains from one specimen sequenced in a study of glioma-infiltrating T cells after dendritic cell vaccination (dated by TCRdb to 2016 to 2018). The sample's time point label, in plain terms: after dendritic cell vaccination, including at tumor progression/relapse. Receptor amplification or capture employed the immunoSEQ multiplex PCR assay. In TCRdb, the immuneACCESS table is reduced to in-frame sequences with V and J assigned. These tables do not hold every clone; where another copy was compared, an unresolved V gene accounts for under half, and the others remain unexplained. For this sample there are some 60,000 clones; roughly 80% appear just once. The ten largest make up roughly 14% of the sample. Material: blood, obtained after dendritic cell vaccination. These receptors were obtained from a human donor with glioblastoma.

V usage is TRBV11-2 and J usage is TRBJ1-2, with D maybe TRBD1 (5 bases). From germline, CDR1 is SGHAT and CDR2 FQNNGV. Trimming shortened V by 2 bases and J by 5 bases, and 12 bases separated the two germline ends. The CDR3 totals 14 residues. The CDR3 reads CASSLNIDSYGYTF. For the CDR3, the DNA is TGTGCCAGCAGCTTAAATATAGACAGTTATGGCTACACCTTC.

This chain uses TRBV27 with TRBJ2-1; D is possibly TRBD1 (6 bases). This CDR3 spans 15 amino acids. The germline V gene has CDR1 MNHEY and CDR2 SMNVEV (reference sequence). The V end lost 5 bases, the J end lost 4 bases, and 15 bases lay between the germline ends. The CDR3 protein is CASSPSQGPYNEQFF. Written as DNA, the CDR3 is TGTGCCAGCAGTCCATCACAGGGTCCTTACAATGAGCAGTTCTTC.

V gene TRBV4-1 combines with J gene TRBJ2-5, with 8 positions matching TRBD2. The germline CDR1 and CDR2 sequences are MGHRA and YSYEKL. The CDR3 length is 16 residues. Germline trimming cut 1 base from V and 2 bases from J; bases unmatched to any gene: 6. The CDR3 DNA is TGCGCCAGCAGCCAAGTGCGGGGGGTAATACAAGAGACCCAGTACTTC. Its translation: CASSQVRGVIQETQYF.

V and J are TRBV6-5 and TRBJ2-1; D uncertain. V dropped 2 bases and J dropped 8 bases, with 10 bases sitting between them. Germline V gene data show CDR1 as MNHEY and CDR2 as SVGAGI. CDR3 length equals 13 residues. This CDR3 reads CASSYRLADEQFF. The CDR3 bases are TGTGCCAGCAGTTACCGATTAGCCGATGAGCAGTTCTTC.

The chain links TRBV6-5 to TRBJ1-5; 11 nucleotides match TRBD1. With V trimmed by 5 bases and J by 6 bases, 6 bases remained unmatched. The length of the CDR3 is 15 residues. Germline V gene sequence: CDR1 MNHEY, CDR2 SVGAGI. CDR3 sequence: CASSPDRGRIQPQHF. The CDR3 DNA reads TGTGCCAGCAGTCCGGACAGGGGGCGGATTCAGCCCCAGCATTTT.

The V gene is TRBV9, the J gene TRBJ2-1, with TRBD2 matching over 12 bases. Germline assignment: CDR1 SGDLS and CDR2 YYNGEE. This CDR3 has 15 residues. Trimming cost V 3 bases and J 2 bases; bases outside gene matches: 0. The CDR3 spells CASSASGGAYNEQFF. CDR3 coding DNA: TGTGCCAGCAGCGCTAGCGGGGGGGCCTACAATGAGCAGTTCTTC.

V is TRBV28 and J is TRBJ2-7; D may be TRBD1 (6 bases). V lost 4 bases and J 12 bases, leaving 10 bases between the germline ends. This CDR3 region has 10 residues. CDR1 is MDHEN and CDR2 is SYDVKM in the germline V gene. The DNA for the CDR3 is TGTGCCAGCAGTTCAACAGGGTTGTACTTC. Protein: CASSSTGLYF.

The V gene is TRBV18, the J gene TRBJ1-2; possible D gene TRBD1, 5 bases. The germline gives CDR1 KGHSH, CDR2 LQKENI. The CDR3 runs 15 residues. The V end was cut by 6 bases, the J end by 0 bases, with 14 bases between. The DNA for the CDR3 is TGTGCCAGCTCCCTCAACAGGAGACCTAACTATGGCTACACCTTC. Protein product: CASSLNRRPNYGYTF.

This sequence joins TRBV4-2 and TRBJ2-1, with D perhaps matching TRBD2 (5 bases). V lost 4 bases, J lost 8 bases, and 18 bases lay in between. CDR1 is LGHNA and CDR2 is YNFKEQ in the germline V gene. The length of the CDR3 is 15 residues. CDR3 in DNA: TGTGCCAGCAGCCGCACTAGAAAGAGGAGCGATGAGCAGTTCTTC. Translating it yields CASSRTRKRSDEQFF.

This clone was seen a single time. The chain uses TRBV5-1 and TRBJ2-3, with D maybe TRBD2 (5 bases). The germline gives CDR1 SGHRS, CDR2 YFSETQ. This CDR3 contains 15 residues. With 5 bases removed from V and 1 base from J, the gap between germline ends came to 14 bases. This CDR3 reads CASSEGTLRTDTQYF. The CDR3 DNA reads TGCGCCAGCAGTGAGGGCACGCTCCGCACAGATACGCAGTATTTT.

This rearrangement joins TRBV5-4 to TRBJ2-5; tentatively, D is TRBD2 (6 bases). This CDR3 comprises 14 residues. Germline CDR1 reads SGHNT; CDR2 reads YYREEE (reference sequence). Trimming cost V 0 bases and J 7 bases, with 13 bases left between them. The CDR3 sequence: CASSLVVGSGTQYF. CDR3 DNA sequence: TGTGCCAGCAGCTTGGTAGTCGGTAGCGGGACCCAGTACTTC.

This clone was detected once. The chain uses TRBV19 and TRBJ1-1, with a weak D call TRBD1 (5 bases). The CDR3 totals 14 residues. The germline V gene encodes CDR1 LNHDA and CDR2 SQIVND (reference sequence). The V end was cut by 3 bases, the J end by 5 bases, with 13 bases between. The chain's CDR3 is CASSIGREGTEAFF. DNA for the CDR3: TGTGCCAGTAGTATTGGCAGGGAGGGGACTGAAGCTTTCTTT.

The chain is built from TRBV28 and TRBJ2-1, with 8 bases fitting TRBD2. J gave up 9 bases and V 6 bases, and 19 bases lay outside the gene matches. In germline, CDR1 is MDHEN, CDR2 SYDVKM. The CDR3 runs to 17 residues. For the CDR3, the DNA is TGTGCCAGCAGCCGGTCGCTCGGGGGGGCCCCTCGTGGTGAGCAGTTCTTC. It codes for CASSRSLGGAPRGEQFF.

The V gene is TRBV13, the J gene TRBJ1-6; 7 positions agree with TRBD1. The V segment lost 5 bases and the J segment 7 bases; nucleotides outside the gene matches: 5. The CDR3 has 14 amino acids. Germline CDR1 reads PRHDT; CDR2 reads FYEKMQ (reference sequence). The CDR3 loop is CASSQGQRNSPLHF. DNA for the CDR3: TGTGCCAGCAGCCAGGGACAGAGAAATTCACCCCTCCACTTT.

The chain combines TRBV6-5 with TRBJ1-1, with D uncertain. Germline V gives CDR1 MNHEY, CDR2 SVGAGI. CDR3 size: 15 residues. Trimming took off 1 base at V and 0 bases at J, with 9 bases between the two ends. CDR3 residues: CASSYFRGVNTEAFF. In DNA form, the CDR3 reads TGTGCCAGCAGTTACTTCCGGGGTGTGAACACTGAAGCTTTCTTT.